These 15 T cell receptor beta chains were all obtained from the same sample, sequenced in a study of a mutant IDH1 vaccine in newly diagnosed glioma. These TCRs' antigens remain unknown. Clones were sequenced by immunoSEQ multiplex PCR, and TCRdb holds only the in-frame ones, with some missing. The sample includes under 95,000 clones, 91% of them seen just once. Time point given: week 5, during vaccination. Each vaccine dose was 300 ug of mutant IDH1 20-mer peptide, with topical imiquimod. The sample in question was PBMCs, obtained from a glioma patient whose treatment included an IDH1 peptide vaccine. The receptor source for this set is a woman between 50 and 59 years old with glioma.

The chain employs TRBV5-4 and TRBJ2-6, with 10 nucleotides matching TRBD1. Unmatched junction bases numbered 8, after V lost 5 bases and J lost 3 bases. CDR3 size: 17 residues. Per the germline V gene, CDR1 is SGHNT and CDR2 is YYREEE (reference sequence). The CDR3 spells CASSPGQGTNGANVLTF. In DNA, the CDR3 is TGTGCCAGCAGTCCGGGACAGGGGACAAATGGGGCCAACGTCCTGACTTTC.

The CDR3 nucleotides are TGTGCCAGCAGCGATATTGGAGCTTACAGGGGAAAGGACACTGAAGCTTTCTTT. This codes for CASSDIGAYRGKDTEAFF. V usage is TRBV7-3 and J usage is TRBJ1-1, with 7 bases identical to TRBD1. Germline V gene sequence: CDR1 SGHTA, CDR2 FQGTGA. The J segment lost 3 bases and the V segment lost 5 bases, leaving 18 bases of the junction unmatched. The CDR3 runs 18 residues.

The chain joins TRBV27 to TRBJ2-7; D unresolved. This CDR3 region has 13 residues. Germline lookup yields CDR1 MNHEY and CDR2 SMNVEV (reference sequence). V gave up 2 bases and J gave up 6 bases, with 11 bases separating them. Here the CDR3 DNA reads TGTGCCAGCAGTTTAAGGGCCTTTCGCGAGCAGTACTTC. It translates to CASSLRAFREQYF.

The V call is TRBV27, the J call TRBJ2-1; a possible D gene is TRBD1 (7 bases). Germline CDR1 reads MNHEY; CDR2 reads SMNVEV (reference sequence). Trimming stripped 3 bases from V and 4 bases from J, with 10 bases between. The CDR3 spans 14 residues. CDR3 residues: CASSFPGGYNEQFF. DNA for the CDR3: TGTGCCAGCAGTTTTCCAGGGGGGTACAATGAGCAGTTCTTC.

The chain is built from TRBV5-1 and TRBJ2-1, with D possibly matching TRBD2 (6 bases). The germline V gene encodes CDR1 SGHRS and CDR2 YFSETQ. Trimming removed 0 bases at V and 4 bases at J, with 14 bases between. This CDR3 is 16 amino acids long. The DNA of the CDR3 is TGCGCCAGCAGCTTGGAGCCTAGCGCCAATTACAATGAGCAGTTCTTC. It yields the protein CASSLEPSANYNEQFF.

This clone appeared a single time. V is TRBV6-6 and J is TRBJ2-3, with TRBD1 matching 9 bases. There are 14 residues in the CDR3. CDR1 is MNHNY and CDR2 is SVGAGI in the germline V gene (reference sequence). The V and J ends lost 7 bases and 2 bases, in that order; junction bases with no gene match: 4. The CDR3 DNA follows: TGTGCCAGCATCGACAGGGGGTCCACAGATACGCAGTATTTT. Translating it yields CASIDRGSTDTQYF.

The CDR3 protein is CASRGGRGEQYF. CDR3 DNA sequence: TGTGCCAGCAGAGGGGGACGGGGCGAGCAGTACTTC. This chain links TRBV7-6 with TRBJ2-7, with TRBD1 as a possible D gene (6 bases). Germline V gene lookup returns CDR1 SGHVS and CDR2 FNYEAQ. The CDR3 consists of 12 residues. Trimming left V 6 bases short and J 6 bases short, with 12 bases between.

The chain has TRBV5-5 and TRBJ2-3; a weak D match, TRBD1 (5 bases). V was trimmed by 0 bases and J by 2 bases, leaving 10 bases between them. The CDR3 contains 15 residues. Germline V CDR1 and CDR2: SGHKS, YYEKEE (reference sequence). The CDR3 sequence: CASSLAYRFTDTQYF. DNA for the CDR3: TGTGCCAGCAGCTTGGCCTACAGGTTCACAGATACGCAGTATTTT.

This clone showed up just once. The CDR3 nucleotides read TGTGCCATCAGTGAGGCTCAGGGAGGCGACGAGCAGTACTTC. This translates into CAISEAQGGDEQYF. This sequence joins TRBV10-3 and TRBJ2-7; D possibly corresponds to TRBD2 (6 bases). CDR1 is ENHRY, CDR2 SYGVKD, per germline. The CDR3 length is 14 residues. Trimming removed 2 bases from V and 5 bases from J, with 13 bases in between.

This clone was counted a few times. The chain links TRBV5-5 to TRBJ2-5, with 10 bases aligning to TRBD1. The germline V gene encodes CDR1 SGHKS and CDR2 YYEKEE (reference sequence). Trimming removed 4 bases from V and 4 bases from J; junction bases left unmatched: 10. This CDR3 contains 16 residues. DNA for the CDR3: TGTGCCAGCAGCCCGGGGACAGGGGCTAGTCTAGAGACCCAGTACTTC. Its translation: CASSPGTGASLETQYF.

The CDR3 coding sequence is TGTGCCATCAGTGATTGGGGCGGGGGCTCCTACAATGAGCAGTTCTTC. It specifies CAISDWGGGSYNEQFF. V is TRBV10-3 and J is TRBJ2-1; 7 positions agree with TRBD2. From germline, CDR1 is ENHRY and CDR2 SYGVKD. The CDR3 is 16 amino acids. V lost 3 bases to trimming and J lost 0 bases; unmatched junction nucleotides: 5.

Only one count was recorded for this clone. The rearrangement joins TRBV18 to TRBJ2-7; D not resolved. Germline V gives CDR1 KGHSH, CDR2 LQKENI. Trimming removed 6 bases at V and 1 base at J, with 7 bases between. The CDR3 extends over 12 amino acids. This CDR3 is CASSPGSYEQYF. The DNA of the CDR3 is TGTGCCAGCTCGCCGGGTTCCTACGAGCAGTACTTC.

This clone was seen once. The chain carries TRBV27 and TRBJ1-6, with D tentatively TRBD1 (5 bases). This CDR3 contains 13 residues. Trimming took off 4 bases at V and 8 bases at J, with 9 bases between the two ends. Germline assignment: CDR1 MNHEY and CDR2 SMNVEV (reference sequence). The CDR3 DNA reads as TGTGCCAGCAGTTGGGGGAGGGATTCACCCCTCCACTTT. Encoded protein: CASSWGRDSPLHF.

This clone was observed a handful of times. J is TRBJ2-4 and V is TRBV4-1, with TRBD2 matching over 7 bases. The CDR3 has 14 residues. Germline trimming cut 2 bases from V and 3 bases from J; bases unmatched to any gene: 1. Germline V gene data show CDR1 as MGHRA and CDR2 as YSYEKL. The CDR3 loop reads CASSQRTSKNIQYF. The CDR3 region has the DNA TGCGCCAGCAGCCAAAGGACTAGCAAAAACATTCAGTACTTC.

DNA of the CDR3: TGTGCCAGCAGCCCTAGGGGACTTGCCAAAAACATTCAGTACTTC. It is translated as CASSPRGLAKNIQYF. The chain combines TRBV7-9 with TRBJ2-4; D perhaps matches TRBD2 (6 bases). The CDR3 has 15 amino acids. V was cut by 5 bases and J by 1 base, with 12 bases left in between. Germline V gene data show CDR1 as SEHNR and CDR2 as FQNEAQ (reference sequence).